Listed below are T cell receptor beta chains from one sample, sequenced in a study of blood T cells in healthy people across ages. MiXCR, run by TCRdb on the 5' RACE reads, gives a single entry per CDR3 protein. This table has 700,000 to 1,000,000 distinct CDR3 sequences, approximately 44% appearing once. Sequenced material: blood. These receptors were obtained from a man aged 55 to 69 in good health. Each CDR3 is given with its conserved first and last residue. The order of the fields is J gene, V gene, CDR3 protein.

>TRBJ2-1|TRBV15
CATSRDWRSSYNEQFF
>TRBJ2-1|TRBV20-1
CSARPPGTANNEQFF
>TRBJ2-5|TRBV6-5
CASSYGVYQETQYF
>TRBJ1-1|TRBV5-1
CASSPKGVGVSTFTEAFF
>TRBJ2-1|TRBV27
CASSAGTSGLGEQFF
>TRBJ2-5|TRBV4-3
CASSQESKETQYF
>TRBJ2-5|TRBV12-3/TRBV12-4
CASSQLAPGETQYF
>TRBJ1-1|TRBV9
CASGMGSTEAFF
>TRBJ1-5|TRBV4-3
CASSQETNQPQHF
>TRBJ2-7|TRBV10-2
CASSESQEPYYEQYF
>TRBJ1-2|TRBV30
CAWSLKDGYTF
>TRBJ2-1|TRBV12-3/TRBV12-4
CASSAGQGDYNEQFF
>TRBJ2-7|TRBV29-1
CSVGKGYEQYF
>TRBJ1-5|TRBV28
CASKKPQHF
>TRBJ2-1|TRBV2
CASKAGSCYNEQFF
>TRBJ2-7|TRBV6-6
CASRQVGTGPYEQYF
>TRBJ1-2|TRBV6-2/TRBV6-3
CASSTGSPPGYTF
>TRBJ2-1|TRBV6-6
CASSQGLGIDNEQFF
>TRBJ2-5|TRBV12-3/TRBV12-4
CASSPMTSGGPRAQYF
>TRBJ2-7|TRBV5-1
CASSLRNSYEQYF
>TRBJ1-2|TRBV29-1
CSVTRGGYGFTF
>TRBJ1-5|TRBV3-1
CASSRTEESNSNQPQHF
>TRBJ1-2|TRBV7-9
CASSPQGLSGGYTF
>TRBJ1-2|TRBV3-1
CASSQVPGSSGYTF
>TRBJ2-7|TRBV7-2
CASSLQGGRGGAGGGNEQYF
>TRBJ2-5|TRBV7-2
CASSSLSQGLAGSQYF
>TRBJ2-1|TRBV20-1
CSARGAANEQFF
>TRBJ2-2|TRBV5-5
CASSSSGGAWTGELFF
>TRBJ2-1|TRBV7-9
CASSPLGGAGGKSSYNEQFF
>TRBJ2-7|TRBV5-1
CASSLEPQGRGKYYEQYF
>TRBJ2-7|TRBV5-1
CASSVGDNRRYF
>TRBJ2-7|TRBV27
CASSFSRGNEQYF
>TRBJ2-4|TRBV9
CASSASKPLEQYF
>TRBJ2-2|TRBV28
CASSSPQGGTGELFF
>TRBJ2-7|TRBV6-1
CASSVDPLTYEQYF
>TRBJ2-5|TRBV9
CASSVAMGIRETQYF
>TRBJ2-6|TRBV5-1
CASSQGTVRFSGANVLTF
>TRBJ1-2|TRBV15
CATSSGRDYNYGYTF
>TRBJ2-7|TRBV6-4
CASPGLSVHEQYF
>TRBJ1-1|TRBV5-1
CASSLGYSTEAFF
>TRBJ2-5|TRBV20-1
CSVGLARETQYF
>TRBJ2-1|TRBV29-1
CSVGHEGEQFF
>TRBJ1-5|TRBV27
CASSLRRGNQPQHF
>TRBJ2-3|TRBV10-3
CAISEGAKAGGTQYF
>TRBJ1-5|TRBV20-1
CSATRTDSNQPQHF
>TRBJ2-5|TRBV20-1
CSARRLAAQETQYF
>TRBJ2-7|TRBV15
CATSRDMSVSYEQYF
>TRBJ1-1|TRBV5-6
CASSLLGRIEAFF
>TRBJ2-5|TRBV11-1
CASSLTSGGAEEETQYF
>-|TRBV5-1
CASSLGTRAVWETQYF
>TRBJ1-1|TRBV20-1
CSARLGQGSINTEAFF
>TRBJ2-1|TRBV5-6
CASSFSSGVYNEQFF
>TRBJ1-2|TRBV29-1
CSVSLGQGIYGYTF
>TRBJ2-7|TRBV2
CASSAGTGEQYF